The rows below give T cell receptor beta chains drawn from one sample of a study of early T cells in non-severe SARS-CoV-2 infection. From the 5' RACE reads, TCRdb called clonotypes with MiXCR, one entry per CDR3 protein. The sample holds roughly 77,000 distinct CDR3 sequences, more than 10% seen once. What was sequenced was whole blood. All receptors derive from an adult who was a healthcare worker with PCR-confirmed SARS-CoV-2 infection or an uninfected control (not recorded which). Each CDR3 is given with its conserved first and last residue. Each record gives: D gene, J gene, clone size, V gene, CDR3 DNA, CDR3 protein. The D gene is left open where the match is weak. For some rows the clone size is stated as once, few or many, or as a class when expanded; others skip it.

D gene: -
J gene: TRBJ1-6
clone size: many
V gene: TRBV6-1
CDR3 DNA: TGTGCCAGCACCCAGCCGGGAGCGTCACCCCTCCACTTT
CDR3 protein: CASTQPGASPLHF

D gene: -
J gene: TRBJ2-7
clone size: few
V gene: TRBV27
CDR3 DNA: TGTGCCAGCAGTGGATCAAGCTCCTACGAGCAGTACTTC
CDR3 protein: CASSGSSSYEQYF

D gene: -
J gene: TRBJ1-1
clone size: -
V gene: TRBV12-3/TRBV12-4
CDR3 DNA: TGTGCCAGCAGCCCCCCTAACAGCATGAACACTGAAGCTTTCTTT
CDR3 protein: CASSPPNSMNTEAFF

D gene: -
J gene: TRBJ1-6
clone size: -
V gene: TRBV7-9
CDR3 DNA: TGTGCCAGCAGCAGGGACCGTACGAGCTCCTATAATTCACCCCTCCACTTT
CDR3 protein: CASSRDRTSSYNSPLHF

D gene: -
J gene: TRBJ2-1
clone size: many
V gene: TRBV3-1
CDR3 DNA: TGTGCCAGCAGCCAAGTGTTGACTGAGGGGGGGCAGTTCTTC
CDR3 protein: CASSQVLTEGGQFF

D gene: -
J gene: TRBJ2-2
clone size: -
V gene: TRBV29-1
CDR3 DNA: TGCAGCGTTGTTTTGGGAACCGGGGAGCTGTTTTTT
CDR3 protein: CSVVLGTGELFF

D gene: TRBD2
J gene: TRBJ2-1
clone size: -
V gene: TRBV27
CDR3 DNA: TGTGCCAGCAAGAGCCCGGGACTAGCTTCCAGTGAGCAGTTCTTC
CDR3 protein: CASKSPGLASSEQFF

D gene: -
J gene: TRBJ2-2
clone size: many
V gene: TRBV29-1
CDR3 DNA: TGCAGCGTTGAAGGCCCGGCTCACACCGGGGAGCTGTTTTTT
CDR3 protein: CSVEGPAHTGELFF

D gene: TRBD1
J gene: TRBJ1-1
clone size: few
V gene: TRBV2
CDR3 DNA: TGTGCCAGCAGTCACTCAGGGGGCGGGTACACTGAAGCTTTCTTT
CDR3 protein: CASSHSGGGYTEAFF

D gene: -
J gene: TRBJ2-3
clone size: few
V gene: TRBV11-2
CDR3 DNA: TGTGCCAGCAGCTTCTGGCTCGCGGGTGGGGGGGATACGCAGTATTTT
CDR3 protein: CASSFWLAGGGDTQYF

D gene: TRBD2
J gene: TRBJ2-7
clone size: many
V gene: TRBV2
CDR3 DNA: TGTGCCAGCACAAATAGCGGGGGCTACGAGCAGTACTTC
CDR3 protein: CASTNSGGYEQYF

D gene: TRBD1
J gene: TRBJ2-1
clone size: few
V gene: TRBV5-1
CDR3 DNA: TGCGCCAGCAGCTTGGAAGGACAGGACAACAATGAGCAGTTCTTC
CDR3 protein: CASSLEGQDNNEQFF

D gene: TRBD1
J gene: TRBJ2-7
clone size: -
V gene: TRBV20-1
CDR3 DNA: TGCAGTGCTAGAGATAAGTGGGGGCAGGGGGCTGGTGAGCAGTACTTC
CDR3 protein: CSARDKWGQGAGEQYF

D gene: -
J gene: TRBJ1-3
clone size: many
V gene: TRBV7-9
CDR3 DNA: TGTGCCAGCAGCTTACAGAGCTCTGGAAACACCATATATTTT
CDR3 protein: CASSLQSSGNTIYF

D gene: TRBD1
J gene: TRBJ2-7
clone size: few
V gene: TRBV11-1
CDR3 DNA: TGTGCCAGCAGCCGACAGGGGCCGTCGGAGCAGTACTTC
CDR3 protein: CASSRQGPSEQYF

D gene: -
J gene: TRBJ2-2
clone size: few
V gene: TRBV3-1
CDR3 DNA: TGTGCCAGCAGCCTACGTCCCGGGGAGCTGTTTTTT
CDR3 protein: CASSLRPGELFF

D gene: -
J gene: TRBJ2-3
clone size: many
V gene: TRBV20-1
CDR3 DNA: TGCAGTGCTAGAGATCCACAGGCCTACACAGATACGCAGTATTTT
CDR3 protein: CSARDPQAYTDTQYF

D gene: TRBD1
J gene: TRBJ1-1
clone size: -
V gene: TRBV20-1
CDR3 DNA: TGCAGTGCTGACCTAATATCAGGGGGCCAGGGGAACACTGAAGCTTTCTTT
CDR3 protein: CSADLISGGQGNTEAFF

D gene: -
J gene: TRBJ1-1
clone size: many
V gene: TRBV7-9
CDR3 DNA: TGTGCCAGCAGCTTAGCCCGAGGGGGAAACACTGAAGCTTTCTTT
CDR3 protein: CASSLARGGNTEAFF

D gene: TRBD2
J gene: TRBJ2-7
clone size: medium-sized
V gene: TRBV7-2
CDR3 DNA: TGTGCCAGCAGCTCCATAGCGGGGACCTACGAGCAGTACTTC
CDR3 protein: CASSSIAGTYEQYF

D gene: TRBD1
J gene: TRBJ2-1
clone size: few
V gene: TRBV9
CDR3 DNA: TGTGCCAGTGATACAGGGGCGGGTGAGCAGTTCTTC
CDR3 protein: CASDTGAGEQFF

D gene: TRBD2
J gene: TRBJ2-2
clone size: -
V gene: TRBV7-3
CDR3 DNA: TGTGCCAGCAGCTCGACGAGGACTAGCGGAAACACCGGGGAGCTGTTTTTT
CDR3 protein: CASSSTRTSGNTGELFF

D gene: -
J gene: TRBJ2-7
clone size: few
V gene: TRBV2
CDR3 DNA: TGTGCCAGCAGTGACCCAGGGAGCTCCTACGAGCAGTACTTC
CDR3 protein: CASSDPGSSYEQYF

D gene: -
J gene: TRBJ1-1
clone size: many
V gene: TRBV12-3/TRBV12-4
CDR3 DNA: TGTGCCAGCAGTTTAGCGATGGTGACAGGCATTTTAATGAACACTGAAGCTTTCTTT
CDR3 protein: CASSLAMVTGILMNTEAFF

D gene: TRBD2
J gene: TRBJ2-5
clone size: many
V gene: TRBV9
CDR3 DNA: TGTGCCAGCAGCGCTAGCGGGGGGTCGTCTCCGGAGACCCAGTACTTC
CDR3 protein: CASSASGGSSPETQYF

D gene: TRBD1
J gene: TRBJ2-5
clone size: few
V gene: TRBV19
CDR3 DNA: TGTGCCAGTAGTACAGGGGGCAACCAACGAGAGACCCAGTACTTC
CDR3 protein: CASSTGGNQRETQYF

D gene: -
J gene: TRBJ1-1
clone size: many
V gene: TRBV5-1
CDR3 DNA: TGCGCCAGCAGCTTGGCCGGGGAAAACACTGAAGCTTTCTTT
CDR3 protein: CASSLAGENTEAFF

D gene: -
J gene: TRBJ2-1
clone size: few
V gene: TRBV5-1
CDR3 DNA: TGCGCCAGCACTCGGACCTACAATGAGCAGTTCTTC
CDR3 protein: CASTRTYNEQFF

D gene: -
J gene: TRBJ2-2
clone size: -
V gene: TRBV19
CDR3 DNA: TGTGCCAGTAGTATGAAGGGACTTTGGGGCACCGGGGAGCTGTTTTTT
CDR3 protein: CASSMKGLWGTGELFF

D gene: TRBD2
J gene: TRBJ2-4
clone size: many
V gene: TRBV5-5
CDR3 DNA: TGTGCCAGCAGTCGATATCTCGGACTAGCGGGTAGATATCCGAACATTCAGTACTTC
CDR3 protein: CASSRYLGLAGRYPNIQYF

D gene: -
J gene: TRBJ1-1
clone size: many
V gene: TRBV11-2
CDR3 DNA: TGTGCCAGCACCTCAGGGAGTGGCCAAGGTACTGAAGCTTTCTTT
CDR3 protein: CASTSGSGQGTEAFF

D gene: TRBD2
J gene: TRBJ2-7
clone size: many
V gene: TRBV12-3/TRBV12-4
CDR3 DNA: TGTGCCAGCAGTTTAATTCGGGCTAGCGGGAGGTACGAGCAGTACTTC
CDR3 protein: CASSLIRASGRYEQYF

D gene: TRBD1
J gene: TRBJ2-5
clone size: many
V gene: TRBV7-6
CDR3 DNA: TGTGCCAGCAGCCCCTTCCTGGGGAAGACAGGGTTCGAGACCCAGTACTTC
CDR3 protein: CASSPFLGKTGFETQYF

D gene: TRBD1
J gene: TRBJ2-3
clone size: many
V gene: TRBV19
CDR3 DNA: TGTGCCAGTAGTTCACGGGACAGCGTCCCTCCTAGCACAGATACGCAGTATTTT
CDR3 protein: CASSSRDSVPPSTDTQYF

D gene: -
J gene: TRBJ2-3
clone size: many
V gene: TRBV9
CDR3 DNA: TGTGCCAGCGGGACCCAGATAGGTGGGTCCTCAGATACGCAGTATTTT
CDR3 protein: CASGTQIGGSSDTQYF

D gene: TRBD2
J gene: TRBJ2-3
clone size: -
V gene: TRBV11-1
CDR3 DNA: TGTGCCAGCAGCTTAGAGGGGACTAGAGATACGCAGTATTTT
CDR3 protein: CASSLEGTRDTQYF

D gene: -
J gene: TRBJ1-5
clone size: many
V gene: TRBV7-3
CDR3 DNA: TGTGCCAGCAGCTTAATGCAGGATGCTGTGCTTAGACAGAACAATCAGCCCCAGCATTTT
CDR3 protein: CASSLMQDAVLRQNNQPQHF

D gene: -
J gene: TRBJ1-1
clone size: -
V gene: TRBV6-6
CDR3 DNA: TGTGCCAGCAGTTATGTGGGTTTGGGCACTGAAGCTTTCTTT
CDR3 protein: CASSYVGLGTEAFF

D gene: TRBD2
J gene: TRBJ2-4
clone size: many
V gene: TRBV5-5
CDR3 DNA: TGTGCCAGCAGCTTGGGAGGTACGGGGGGACCGCACTTC
CDR3 protein: CASSLGGTGGPHF

D gene: -
J gene: TRBJ1-1
clone size: -
V gene: TRBV2
CDR3 DNA: TGTGCCAGCAGAACCCCCGACAGGCTCACTGAAGCTTTCTTT
CDR3 protein: CASRTPDRLTEAFF

D gene: -
J gene: TRBJ1-1
clone size: -
V gene: TRBV6-1
CDR3 DNA: TGTGCCAGCATTGGAGGGCCGAACACTGAAGCTTTCTTT
CDR3 protein: CASIGGPNTEAFF

D gene: -
J gene: TRBJ2-7
clone size: -
V gene: TRBV5-4
CDR3 DNA: TGTGCCAGCAGCCAAAAGAATCCCCCCTACGAGCAGTACTTC
CDR3 protein: CASSQKNPPYEQYF

D gene: -
J gene: TRBJ2-1
clone size: -
V gene: TRBV24-1
CDR3 DNA: TGTGCCACCAGTGGAGGGACGAGGTTGAATGAGCAGTTCTTC
CDR3 protein: CATSGGTRLNEQFF

D gene: -
J gene: TRBJ2-2
clone size: -
V gene: TRBV2
CDR3 DNA: TGTGCCAGCAGTGAAGCTGGAGGGGGCTTGTACACCGGGGAGCTGTTTTTT
CDR3 protein: CASSEAGGGLYTGELFF

D gene: -
J gene: TRBJ2-1
clone size: few
V gene: TRBV19
CDR3 DNA: TGTGCCAGTAGTATAGTTCTAAGGGCCAATGAGCAGTTCTTC
CDR3 protein: CASSIVLRANEQFF

D gene: TRBD2
J gene: TRBJ2-5
clone size: many
V gene: TRBV2
CDR3 DNA: TGTGCCAGCAGTTGGACTAGCGGGGGCCGGGGTCCAGAGACCCAGTACTTC
CDR3 protein: CASSWTSGGRGPETQYF

D gene: TRBD1
J gene: TRBJ1-1
clone size: few
V gene: TRBV7-2
CDR3 DNA: TGTGCCAGCAGCTTAGACAGGGGCACTGAAGCTTTCTTT
CDR3 protein: CASSLDRGTEAFF

D gene: -
J gene: TRBJ2-7
clone size: -
V gene: TRBV5-1
CDR3 DNA: TGCGCCAGCAGCCGGAACGGGGACACCTCCTACGAGCAGTACTTC
CDR3 protein: CASSRNGDTSYEQYF

D gene: TRBD1
J gene: TRBJ2-7
clone size: -
V gene: TRBV2
CDR3 DNA: TGTGCCAGCTCGAAAGGGGGCAGGGAGACCTACGAGCAGTACTTC
CDR3 protein: CASSKGGRETYEQYF

D gene: -
J gene: TRBJ2-1
clone size: -
V gene: TRBV20-1
CDR3 DNA: TGCAGTGCTCCAAGCTGGGAATACAATGAGCAGTTCTTC
CDR3 protein: CSAPSWEYNEQFF

D gene: -
J gene: TRBJ2-7
clone size: -
V gene: TRBV27
CDR3 DNA: TGTGCCAGCAGTCCCGGGGACCGCCCCGAGCAGTACTTC
CDR3 protein: CASSPGDRPEQYF

D gene: TRBD1
J gene: TRBJ2-3
clone size: -
V gene: TRBV7-9
CDR3 DNA: TGTGCCAGCAGCCCGGGACAGGCTAGCACAGATACGCAGTATTTT
CDR3 protein: CASSPGQASTDTQYF

D gene: TRBD1
J gene: TRBJ1-1
clone size: few
V gene: TRBV20-1
CDR3 DNA: TGCAGTGCCGCTGGGACAGCGGAAGCTTTCTTT
CDR3 protein: CSAAGTAEAFF

D gene: -
J gene: TRBJ2-3
clone size: -
V gene: TRBV4-2
CDR3 DNA: TGTGCCAGCAGCCCAGCCAGGGCAGGCGGGGACACAGATACGCAGTATTTT
CDR3 protein: CASSPARAGGDTDTQYF

D gene: -
J gene: TRBJ2-3
clone size: many
V gene: TRBV7-3
CDR3 DNA: TGTGCCAGCAGCTCCTATATAGGGACGCAGTATTTT
CDR3 protein: CASSSYIGTQYF

D gene: -
J gene: TRBJ2-5
clone size: -
V gene: TRBV11-2
CDR3 DNA: TGTGCCAGCAGCCGTTCCCTTCAGCGGCAAGAGACCCAGTACTTC
CDR3 protein: CASSRSLQRQETQYF

D gene: -
J gene: TRBJ1-6
clone size: few
V gene: TRBV12-3/TRBV12-4
CDR3 DNA: TGTGCCAGCAGATATGGCTCCTATAATTCACCCCTCCACTTT
CDR3 protein: CASRYGSYNSPLHF

D gene: -
J gene: TRBJ2-1
clone size: few
V gene: TRBV29-1
CDR3 DNA: TGCAGCACCGATGGGGGCGGGCTTGGTGATGAGCAGTTCTTC
CDR3 protein: CSTDGGGLGDEQFF

D gene: TRBD2
J gene: TRBJ2-1
clone size: many
V gene: TRBV19
CDR3 DNA: TGTGCCAGTAGTATGACTAGCGGGGCCTACAATGAGCAGTTCTTC
CDR3 protein: CASSMTSGAYNEQFF